The 24 T cell receptor beta chains below were found in one sample sequenced in a study of cytomegalovirus exposure and HLA in healthy donors. It was with 60 Vbeta and 13 Jbeta primers that the PCR ran. The data were produced by immunoSEQ multiplex PCR, yet TCRdb's version contains in-frame clones alone and is incomplete. Among roughly 140,000 clones listed, 9.4% were seen once. The sequenced sample consisted of PBMCs. These receptors all come from a male donor in good health and CMV-seronegative.

V and J are TRBV4-2 and TRBJ2-1, with 9 bases identical to TRBD2. CDR3 size: 16 residues. Germline assignment: CDR1 LGHNA and CDR2 YNFKEQ. J was trimmed by 7 bases and V by 0 bases; bases with no gene match: 7. CDR3 DNA sequence: TGTGCCAGCAGCCAAGAGGGAAGCGGGGGGAGGAATGAGCAGTTCTTC. Its protein product is CASSQEGSGGRNEQFF.

The genes are TRBV6-1 and TRBJ2-7; 8 bases map to TRBD1. This CDR3 has 15 residues. Germline V gives CDR1 MNHNS, CDR2 SASEGT. The junction had 8 bases not matched to a gene; V was cut back by 3 bases and J by 4 bases. The CDR3 coding sequence is TGTGCCAGCAGTGATTCCCCCCAGGGGGCATACGAGCAGTACTTC. The encoded protein is CASSDSPQGAYEQYF.

This clone was detected only a few times. The chain carries TRBV9 and TRBJ1-6; the match to TRBD1 covers 7 bases. CDR3 size: 17 residues. In germline, CDR1 is SGDLS, CDR2 YYNGEE. J gave up 3 bases and V 5 bases, and 11 bases lay outside the gene matches. The CDR3 DNA follows: TGTGCCAGCAGTCTCTCCTCGGGACAGCTCTATAATTCACCCCTCCACTTT. It is translated as CASSLSSGQLYNSPLHF.

This clone was counted a few times. The same CDR3 is also encoded by other DNA sequences in this sample. V is TRBV19 and J is TRBJ1-1, with D possibly being TRBD1 (5 bases). Germline values: CDR1 LNHDA, CDR2 SQIVND (reference sequence). The CDR3 contains 14 residues. V dropped 3 bases and J dropped 0 bases, with 8 bases sitting between them. The CDR3 region has the DNA TGTGCCAGTAGTATTTCAGGGTTGAACACTGAAGCTTTCTTT. As protein: CASSISGLNTEAFF.

This clone was detected only a few times. The chain employs TRBV7-9 and TRBJ2-7; tentative D call: TRBD2 (6 bases). Germline lookup yields CDR1 SEHNR and CDR2 FQNEAQ (reference sequence). V was shortened by 0 bases and J by 2 bases, with 8 bases between the two germline ends. This CDR3 is built from 14 residues. CDR3 sequence reads: CASSLAEGTYEQYF. CDR3 nucleotides: TGTGCCAGCAGCTTAGCGGAGGGTACCTACGAGCAGTACTTC. The variable domain in full, with the rest retrieved from reference TRBV7-9 and TRBJ2-7, is DTGVSQNPRHKITKRGQNVTFRCDPISEHNRLYWYRQTLGQGPEFLTYFQNEAQLEKSRLLSDRFSAERPKGSFSTLEIQRTEQGDSAMYLCASSLAEGTYEQYFGPGTRLTVT.

The chain links TRBV28 to TRBJ1-1; D perhaps matches TRBD1 (5 bases). Trimming left V 3 bases short and J 3 bases short, with 8 bases between. The CDR3 totals 13 residues. Germline V lookup: CDR1 MDHEN, CDR2 SYDVKM. The CDR3 sequence is CASSFRGYTEAFF. CDR3 sequence (DNA): TGTGCCAGCAGTTTCCGGGGGTACACTGAAGCTTTCTTT.

This clone has just a few counts. The rearrangement links TRBV15 to TRBJ2-3; tentative D call: TRBD1 (7 bases). The CDR3 totals 15 residues. Germline loops: CDR1 LNHNV, CDR2 YYDKDF (reference sequence). Trimming pared 0 bases from V and 6 bases from J, leaving 13 bases between. Here the CDR3 reads CATSREGGGADTQYF. DNA of the CDR3: TGTGCCACCAGCAGAGAAGGAGGGGGCGCCGATACGCAGTATTTT.

This clone was counted between two and nine times. This sample includes further DNA sequences coding for the same CDR3. V and J are TRBV28 and TRBJ2-7, with 9 bases fitting TRBD1. The length of the CDR3 is 15 residues. With V trimmed by 4 bases and J by 1 base, 5 bases remained unmatched. CDR1 and CDR2 (germline): MDHEN, SYDVKM. CDR3 sequence: CASSSVTGGSYEQYF. CDR3 nucleotide sequence: TGTGCCAGCAGTTCCGTGACAGGGGGGTCCTACGAGCAGTACTTC.

The CDR3 nucleotides are TGCGCCAGCAGCCCCGAGGGACAGGGCCTTTTCAGGACTAATGAAAAACTGTTTTTT. Amino acid sequence: CASSPEGQGLFRTNEKLFF. The chain uses TRBV4-3 and TRBJ1-4; 9 bases agree with TRBD1. J was trimmed by 2 bases and V by 4 bases; bases with no gene match: 14. The CDR3 covers 19 residues. The germline gives CDR1 LGHNA, CDR2 YSLEER.

The chain recombines TRBV28 with TRBJ2-2; 7 nucleotides match TRBD1. CDR1 MDHEN and CDR2 SYDVKM come from the germline V gene. V trimming: 4 bases; J trimming: 0 bases; junction bases outside the gene matches: 5. This CDR3 spans 16 amino acids. CDR3 protein: CASSYDRESNTGELFF. The CDR3 coding sequence is TGTGCCAGCAGTTACGACAGGGAATCGAACACCGGGGAGCTGTTTTTT.

This clone was seen a single time. The genes are TRBV19 and TRBJ1-2, with TRBD1 identical over 10 bases. Germline-derived CDR1 and CDR2 are LNHDA and SQIVND (reference sequence). Trimming took 6 bases from V and 7 from J; bases not matched to a gene: 8. CDR3 length: 14 residues. CDR3 coding DNA: TGTGCCAGTAGCGAACCGGGACAGGGGTTTGGCTACACCTTC. Translated, it gives CASSEPGQGFGYTF.

This chain joins TRBV2 and TRBJ2-3; tentatively, D is TRBD1 (5 bases). The V end was cut by 4 bases, the J end by 4 bases, with 9 bases between. The CDR3 has 13 residues. Germline V gene sequence: CDR1 SNHLY, CDR2 FYNNEI. CDR3 sequence: CASSATAADTQYF. CDR3 nucleotide sequence: TGTGCCAGCAGTGCGACAGCTGCAGATACGCAGTATTTT.

Notes on this clone: This same CDR3 is encoded by further DNA sequences in the sample. This chain connects TRBV9 to TRBJ1-1; D perhaps matches TRBD1 (6 bases). Germline V gene lookup returns CDR1 SGDLS and CDR2 YYNGEE. The CDR3 covers 14 residues. V was pared by 5 bases and J by 7 bases, with 18 bases between. DNA for the CDR3: TGTGCCAGCAGTCCCCTCGGGGGGGCTGGTGAAGCTTTCTTT. Translated: CASSPLGGAGEAFF. Using reference TRBV9 and TRBJ1-1 for the parts outside the CDR3, the full variable domain is DSGVTQTPKHLITATGQRVTLRCSPRSGDLSVYWYQQSLDQGLQFLIQYYNGEERAKGNILERFSAQQFPDLHSELNLSSLELGDSALYFCASSPLGGAGEAFFGQGTRLTVV.

V is TRBV9 and J is TRBJ2-7; 10 bases line up with TRBD1. The CDR3 has 14 residues. The germline V gene has CDR1 SGDLS and CDR2 YYNGEE. V lost 3 bases to trimming and J lost 4 bases; unmatched junction nucleotides: 4. Here the CDR3 reads CASSASGQGYEQYF. CDR3 DNA: TGTGCCAGCAGCGCTTCGGGACAGGGGTACGAGCAGTACTTC.

The table lists this clone with a few counts. The chain links TRBV27 to TRBJ2-1; the match to TRBD1 covers 9 bases. Germline lookup yields CDR1 MNHEY and CDR2 SMNVEV (reference sequence). The junction had 14 bases not matched to a gene; V was cut back by 5 bases and J by 15 bases. The CDR3 is made up of 14 amino acids. The CDR3 here is CASSPVRGTGHRFF. In nucleotides, the CDR3 is TGTGCCAGCAGTCCCGTTCGCGGGACAGGGCACCGGTTCTTC.

This clone was observed a handful of times. The chain has TRBV5-4 and TRBJ1-2; 7 bases agree with TRBD1. CDR3 length: 13 amino acids. Trimming at V came to 3 bases and at J to 8 bases, leaving 7 bases not matched to a gene. The V gene's germline CDR1 is SGHNT and CDR2 YYREEE (reference sequence). The CDR3 sequence is CASSYRQGGGYTF. CDR3 DNA: TGTGCCAGCAGCTATAGACAGGGTGGCGGCTACACCTTC.

V is TRBV4-3 and J is TRBJ2-7; 10 nucleotides align to TRBD1. Trimming took 3 bases from V and 0 from J; bases not matched to a gene: 8. CDR1 LGHNA and CDR2 YSLEER come from the germline V gene. This CDR3 contains 17 residues. The CDR3 region has the DNA TGCGCCAGCAGCCACTCACCGGGACAGGGGAGCTCCTACGAGCAGTACTTC. This gives the protein CASSHSPGQGSSYEQYF.

This clone has only a few counts. The chain recombines TRBV27 with TRBJ1-1, with 11 bases that match TRBD1. Germline trimming cut 0 bases from V and 1 base from J; bases unmatched to any gene: 10. This CDR3 spans 19 amino acids. CDR1 and CDR2 from the germline V gene are MNHEY and SMNVEV (reference sequence). The CDR3 nucleotides are TGTGCCAGCAGTTTATCGGGCTGGACAGGGGGCGCGCCGAACACTGAAGCTTTCTTT. It translates to CASSLSGWTGGAPNTEAFF.

There are a few counts of this clone. The chain couples TRBV6-1 to TRBJ2-7; 8 bases agree with TRBD1. The CDR3 is 14 amino acids. The junction had 4 bases not matched to a gene; V was cut back by 4 bases and J by 2 bases. The V gene's germline CDR1 is MNHNS and CDR2 SASEGT. CDR3 residues: CASSGRQGTYEQYF. The CDR3 region has the DNA TGTGCCAGCAGTGGACGACAGGGGACCTACGAGCAGTACTTC.

The V and J genes are TRBV30 and TRBJ2-3, with a weak D call TRBD2 (6 bases). This CDR3 region has 15 residues. Trimming took 0 bases from V and 1 from J, leaving 11 bases between them. CDR1 and CDR2 (germline): GTSNPN, SVGIG (reference sequence). CDR3 nucleotides: TGTGCCTGGAGTGTACTTGGCGGGGGCACAGATACGCAGTATTTT. As protein: CAWSVLGGGTDTQYF.

This clone appeared a few times. The chain carries TRBV18 and TRBJ1-1, with D perhaps matching TRBD1 (6 bases). This CDR3 comprises 14 residues. In germline, CDR1 is KGHSH, CDR2 LQKENI. The ends were cut back, 6 bases at V and 3 bases at J, with 14 bases in the middle. Here the CDR3 reads CASSPYRDDTEAFF. DNA of the CDR3: TGTGCCAGCTCGCCCTACAGGGACGACACTGAAGCTTTCTTT.

The chain combines TRBV5-6 with TRBJ2-7; 7 bases line up with TRBD2. J was trimmed by 0 bases and V by 7 bases; bases with no gene match: 4. The CDR3 has 13 amino acids. CDR1 is SGHDT and CDR2 is YYEEEE in the germline V gene. The CDR3 DNA is TGTGCCAGCTGGGAGGGCAGCTCCTACGAGCAGTACTTC. Encoded protein: CASWEGSSYEQYF.

The chain couples TRBV7-9 to TRBJ2-3; weak D call: TRBD2 (6 bases). Germline V gene lookup returns CDR1 SEHNR and CDR2 FQNEAQ (reference sequence). This CDR3 is built from 16 residues. The V gene lost 6 bases and the J gene lost 0 bases, with 16 bases spanning the gap. The CDR3 reads CASSQGLRGSTDTQYF. CDR3 nucleotide sequence: TGTGCCAGCAGTCAGGGACTCCGGGGCAGCACAGATACGCAGTATTTT.

This clone was seen only a few times. The chain recombines TRBV29-1 with TRBJ1-5; 11 positions agree with TRBD1. CDR1 and CDR2 (germline): SQVTM, ANQGSEA. V was clipped by 4 bases and J by 6 bases; unmatched bases: 2. This CDR3 is 13 amino acids long. The CDR3 loop is CSVGTGGTQPQHF. CDR3 sequence (DNA): TGCAGCGTTGGGACAGGGGGCACTCAGCCCCAGCATTTT.